The 5 T cell receptor beta chains presented below share a single source sample, sequenced in a study of post-analysis software for immune sequencing data. No antigen has been identified for these receptors. Study observations and caveats: Among five TRBV segments more frequent in patients than controls were TRBV5-6, TRBV5-1 and TRBV20-1.

Prepared libraries of TCR beta cDNA carried unique molecular identifiers. TCRdb ran MiXCR on the PCR reads and lists one entry per CDR3 protein. Of over 700,000 distinct CDR3 sequences listed, 30% are singletons. The sample consisted of blood. Receptors were obtained from a girl aged 5-17 years with multiple sclerosis.

This clonotype has more than one count but fewer than ten. The V call is TRBV5-1, the J call TRBJ2-5, with D hard to call. This CDR3 is 13 amino acids long. V shed 4 bases and J shed 11 bases, with 18 bases lying between them. Germline V gene sequence: CDR1 SGHRS, CDR2 YFSETQ. The CDR3 bases are TGCGCCAGCAGCCCGACGGACCGGCCGGAGCAGTACTTC. Amino acid sequence: CASSPTDRPEQYF.

The chain joins TRBV24-1 to TRBJ2-1; the match to TRBD2 covers 9 bases. CDR1 is KGHDR, CDR2 SFDVKD, per germline. There are 13 residues in the CDR3. Trimming took 10 bases from V and 8 from J; bases not matched to a gene: 8. CDR3 residues: CATGGGADHEQFF. CDR3 nucleotide sequence: TGTGCCACGGGCGGGGGGGCTGACCATGAGCAGTTCTTC.

The V and J genes are TRBV20-1 and TRBJ1-1, with TRBD1 matching over 7 bases. Losses at the gene ends were 5 bases for V and 2 bases for J; bases not matched to a gene: 5. The CDR3 is 13 residues long. Germline lookup yields CDR1 DFQATT and CDR2 SNEGSKA (reference sequence). The CDR3 region is CSAPDRRNTEAFF. As DNA, the CDR3 is TGCAGTGCTCCGGACAGGAGAAACACTGAAGCTTTCTTT.

The gene calls are TRBV5-1 and TRBJ2-1, with D tentatively TRBD2 (7 bases). In germline, CDR1 is SGHRS, CDR2 YFSETQ. The V and J ends lost 4 bases and 3 bases respectively, with 14 bases between them. The CDR3 covers 15 residues. The CDR3 reads CASSQRGGYYNEQFF. For the CDR3, the DNA is TGCGCCAGCAGCCAGAGGGGGGGATACTACAATGAGCAGTTCTTC.

In its sample, this clonotype was seen many times. V is TRBV11-2 and J is TRBJ2-1; D not certain. Germline values: CDR1 SGHAT, CDR2 FQNNGV. This CDR3 contains 12 residues. Trimming took off 1 base at V and 7 bases at J, with 5 bases between the two ends. The CDR3 coding sequence is TGTGCCAGCAGCTTAGGCCAGAATGAGCAGTTCTTC. Amino acid sequence: CASSLGQNEQFF.